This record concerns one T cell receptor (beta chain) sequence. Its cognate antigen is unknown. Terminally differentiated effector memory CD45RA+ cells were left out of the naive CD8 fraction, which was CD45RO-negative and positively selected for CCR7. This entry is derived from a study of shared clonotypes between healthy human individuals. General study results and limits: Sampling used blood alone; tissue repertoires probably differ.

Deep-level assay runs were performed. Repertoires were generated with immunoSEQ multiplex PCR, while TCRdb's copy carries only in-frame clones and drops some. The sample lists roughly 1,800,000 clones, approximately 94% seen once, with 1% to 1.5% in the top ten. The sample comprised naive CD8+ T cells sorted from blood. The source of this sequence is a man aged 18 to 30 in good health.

CDR3 coding DNA: TGCGCCAGCAGCCTAGGACTAGCGGGAGCTGAGACCCAGTACTTC. Encoded protein: CASSLGLAGAETQYF. The genes are TRBV4-3 and TRBJ2-5, with 13 bases identical to TRBD2. The J segment lost 5 bases and the V segment lost 4 bases, leaving 4 bases of the junction unmatched. Per germline, CDR1 LGHNA and CDR2 YSLEER. CDR3 length equals 15 residues.